This TCR beta chain was sequenced during a study of control samples from healthy donors and cancer patients. The ends were cut back, 0 bases at V and 8 bases at J, with 13 bases in the middle. Germline lookup yields CDR1 LGHNA and CDR2 YSLEER. The CDR3 totals 14 residues. The repertoire was sequenced with immunoSEQ multiplex PCR; TCRdb's copy has only in-frame clones and lacks some. Here the sample spans around 93,000 clones, 80% to 95% being singletons. Sequenced input: blood. This clonotype was obtained from a human donor in good health. The donor label of this sample is uncertain. The chain has TRBV4-3 and TRBJ1-1, with D hard to call. The CDR3 region is CASSQDLILREAFF. CDR3 nucleotide sequence: TGCGCCAGCAGCCAAGATTTAATATTGAGGGAAGCTTTCTTT.